The clone carrying this TCR beta chain was seen repeatedly, ten times or more. The antigen remains unidentified. This record belongs to a study of response to subunit inactivated influenza vaccine. Study-wide findings and caveats: Every seasonal influenza vaccination brings in few new T cells, the authors suggested.

Using its own MiXCR run on the RT-PCR reads, TCRdb lists one record per CDR3 protein. This table holds about 160,000 distinct CDR3 sequences, roughly 10% found once. CDR1 and CDR2 (germline): DFQATT, SNEGSKA (reference sequence). V was pared by 6 bases and J by 8 bases, with 8 bases of the junction left unmatched. CDR3 size: 12 residues. This sequence originates from a man over 45 who received an inactivated influenza vaccine. This chain joins TRBV20-1 and TRBJ2-5, with 8 bases identical to TRBD2. Sample: non-naive T cells sorted from PBMCs, taken more than 35 days after vaccination. CDR3 loop: CSALGLAGTQYF. CDR3 coding DNA: TGCAGTGCCCTTGGACTAGCCGGAACCCAGTACTTC.